This is a list of T cell receptor beta chains from one sample in a study of PD-L1 blockade in urothelial cancer. Clones were read by immunoSEQ multiplex PCR, and TCRdb kept only the in-frame ones, dropping some. The table shows about 88,000 clones, with approximately 91% occurring only once. Here the sequenced sample was PBMCs, taken around atezolizumab (anti-PD-L1) treatment. The receptor source for this set is a man aged 55 to 70 with urothelial cancer. Each CDR3 is given with its conserved first and last residue. D genes are given only for firm matches. The size field is filled for only some rows; it gives once, few, many or a size class.

J: TRBJ2-1
size: -
D: -
V: TRBV4-3
DNA: TGCGCCAGCAGCCGCCCGAGCTCCTACAATGAGCAGTTCTTC
CDR3: CASSRPSSYNEQFF

J: TRBJ1-2
size: -
D: -
V: TRBV9
DNA: TGTGCCAGCAGCGCCAACGGTAACTATGGCTACACCTTC
CDR3: CASSANGNYGYTF

J: TRBJ2-7
size: -
D: -
V: TRBV7-9
DNA: TGTGCCAGCAGCTTAACAGAGACCTACGAGCAGTACTTC
CDR3: CASSLTETYEQYF

J: TRBJ2-7
size: once
D: -
V: TRBV10-3
DNA: TGTGCCATCAGTGGGACAAGTCTCGAGCAGTACTTC
CDR3: CAISGTSLEQYF

J: TRBJ1-3
size: few
D: -
V: TRBV30
DNA: TGTGCCCCCCGAGCCGATGGAAACACCATATATTTT
CDR3: CAPRADGNTIYF

J: TRBJ2-1
size: -
D: TRBD2
V: TRBV7-3
DNA: TGTGCCAGCAGCTTAAGGGCTCGCGGAGCGGGGGATGAGCAGTTCTTC
CDR3: CASSLRARGAGDEQFF

J: TRBJ2-7
size: few
D: TRBD2
V: TRBV7-2
DNA: TGTGCCAGCAGCTTCAATCCGGGACTAGGGGTCGAGCAGTACTTC
CDR3: CASSFNPGLGVEQYF

J: TRBJ2-3
size: -
D: -
V: TRBV11-2
DNA: TGTGCCAGCAGCTTAAATGGGGCAATTGTAGATACGCAGTATTTT
CDR3: CASSLNGAIVDTQYF

J: TRBJ2-1
size: -
D: TRBD2
V: TRBV5-6
DNA: TGTGCCAGCAGCTTTGGGCTAGCGGGAGATAATGAGCAGTTCTTC
CDR3: CASSFGLAGDNEQFF

J: TRBJ1-6
size: -
D: -
V: TRBV6-5
DNA: TGTGCCAGCAGTTGGGAGAGCTCCTATAATTCACCCCTCCACTTT
CDR3: CASSWESSYNSPLHF

J: TRBJ2-3
size: -
D: TRBD1
V: TRBV7-2
DNA: TGTGCCAGCAGCTTGGACAGGGTTGGCACAGATACGCAGTATTTT
CDR3: CASSLDRVGTDTQYF

J: TRBJ2-1
size: -
D: -
V: TRBV9
DNA: TGTGCCAGCAGCCAAAGGCAGGGGGGACTGGATGAGCAGTTCTTC
CDR3: CASSQRQGGLDEQFF

J: TRBJ2-5
size: -
D: TRBD1
V: TRBV2
DNA: TGTGCCAGCAGTACCGGGACAGGGGGCGGAAGCCGAGAGACCCAGTACTTC
CDR3: CASSTGTGGGSRETQYF

J: TRBJ2-7
size: -
D: TRBD1
V: TRBV9
DNA: TGTGCCAGCAGCGTAGGCGACAGGGGACCCTACGAGCAGTACTTC
CDR3: CASSVGDRGPYEQYF

J: TRBJ1-1
size: -
D: -
V: TRBV18
DNA: TGTGCCAGCTCTATGAGGTCGAGAACTGAAGCTTTCTTT
CDR3: CASSMRSRTEAFF